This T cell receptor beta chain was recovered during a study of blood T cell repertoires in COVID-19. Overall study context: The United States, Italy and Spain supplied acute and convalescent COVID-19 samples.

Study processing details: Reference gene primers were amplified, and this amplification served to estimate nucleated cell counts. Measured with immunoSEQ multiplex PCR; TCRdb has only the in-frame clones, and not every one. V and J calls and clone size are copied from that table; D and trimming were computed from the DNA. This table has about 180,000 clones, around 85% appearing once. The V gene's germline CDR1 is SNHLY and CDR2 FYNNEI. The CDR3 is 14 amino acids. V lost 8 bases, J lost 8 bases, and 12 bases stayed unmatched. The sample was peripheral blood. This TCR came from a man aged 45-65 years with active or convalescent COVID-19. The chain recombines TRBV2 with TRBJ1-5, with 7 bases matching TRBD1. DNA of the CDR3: TGTGCCAGCGGGACAGCGGGCGGAAAGGAGCCCCAGCATTTT. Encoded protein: CASGTAGGKEPQHF.